This is a list of T cell receptor beta chains from one sample in a study of cytomegalovirus exposure and HLA in healthy donors. Generated by immunoSEQ multiplex PCR, the TCRdb table keeps only in-frame clones and is missing some. The sample holds 75,000 to 90,000 clones; around three fifths are singletons and the top ten take 15%. The sample comprised PBMCs. The origin of the receptors is a woman aged 40 to 50 in good health and CMV-seropositive. CDR3s include the opening cysteine and the closing phenylalanine or tryptophan. The order of the fields is clone size, V gene, J gene, D gene, CDR3 DNA, CDR3 protein. A D gene is named only where the DNA matches it firmly. Only some rows state a clone size, as once, few, many or a class for expanded clones.

abundance: .; v_gene: TRBV11-3; j_gene: TRBJ2-3; d_gene: .; CDR3nt: TGTGCCAGCAGCTTAGATTCAGTAGATACGCAGTATTTT; CDR3aa: CASSLDSVDTQYF
abundance: .; v_gene: TRBV10-1; j_gene: TRBJ2-3; d_gene: .; CDR3nt: TGCGCCAGGGAGAGACCCGGGACTCATCTAGATACGCAGTATTTT; CDR3aa: CARERPGTHLDTQYF
abundance: .; v_gene: TRBV27; j_gene: TRBJ2-1; d_gene: TRBD2; CDR3nt: TGTGCCAGCAGTTTTTTATTAGTAGCGGGAGAGGAAGAGCAGTTCTTC; CDR3aa: CASSFLLVAGEEEQFF
abundance: .; v_gene: TRBV6-1; j_gene: TRBJ2-6; d_gene: .; CDR3nt: TGTGCCAGCAGTGTCGATACAGGATACTCTGGGGCCAACGTCCTGACTTTC; CDR3aa: CASSVDTGYSGANVLTF
abundance: .; v_gene: TRBV25-1; j_gene: TRBJ2-1; d_gene: TRBD2; CDR3nt: TGTGCCAGCAGTCGGGGGGCTAGCGGGAGGATGGATGAGCAGTTCTTC; CDR3aa: CASSRGASGRMDEQFF
abundance: few; v_gene: TRBV2; j_gene: TRBJ2-6; d_gene: TRBD2; CDR3nt: TGTGCCAGCAGTGGACTAGCGGGAGACCCTGGGGCCAACGTCCTGACTTTC; CDR3aa: CASSGLAGDPGANVLTF
abundance: .; v_gene: TRBV28; j_gene: TRBJ1-3; d_gene: .; CDR3nt: TGTGCCAGCAGTCTCACAATTGAAAACACCATATATTTT; CDR3aa: CASSLTIENTIYF
abundance: .; v_gene: TRBV6-5; j_gene: TRBJ1-2; d_gene: TRBD1; CDR3nt: TGTGCCAGCAGTTACGCTCCGGGACAGGGCTATGGCTACACCTTC; CDR3aa: CASSYAPGQGYGYTF
abundance: few; v_gene: TRBV5-1; j_gene: TRBJ2-5; d_gene: TRBD1; CDR3nt: TGCGCCAGCAGCGTGGGACAGGGGGTAGAGACCCAGTACTTC; CDR3aa: CASSVGQGVETQYF
abundance: .; v_gene: TRBV10-2; j_gene: TRBJ2-7; d_gene: TRBD2; CDR3nt: TGCGCCAGCCTGAGCGGGAGTCACGAGCAGTACTTC; CDR3aa: CASLSGSHEQYF
abundance: few; v_gene: TRBV19; j_gene: TRBJ1-5; d_gene: .; CDR3nt: TGTGCCAGTAGTATAGTGGGGAGCCCCCAGCATTTT; CDR3aa: CASSIVGSPQHF
abundance: .; v_gene: TRBV6-5; j_gene: TRBJ2-2; d_gene: TRBD1; CDR3nt: TGTGCCAGCAACAGGGGAGTTGGCACCGGGGAGCTGTTTTTT; CDR3aa: CASNRGVGTGELFF
abundance: .; v_gene: TRBV27; j_gene: TRBJ2-7; d_gene: .; CDR3nt: TGTGCCAGCAGTTTCGGCAGGGGGGCCTACGAGCAGTACTTC; CDR3aa: CASSFGRGAYEQYF
abundance: few; v_gene: TRBV19; j_gene: TRBJ2-2; d_gene: TRBD1; CDR3nt: TGTGCCAGTAGGGAATGGGGGACAGGTAACACCGGGGAGCTGTTTTTT; CDR3aa: CASREWGTGNTGELFF
abundance: once; v_gene: TRBV15; j_gene: TRBJ2-7; d_gene: .; CDR3nt: TGTGCCACCAGCAGAGATCGAAGAGTCTACGAGCAGTACTTC; CDR3aa: CATSRDRRVYEQYF
abundance: .; v_gene: TRBV28; j_gene: TRBJ1-1; d_gene: .; CDR3nt: TGTGCCAGCAGTGAATGGACAGAGAACACTGAAGCTTTCTTT; CDR3aa: CASSEWTENTEAFF
abundance: few; v_gene: TRBV7-2; j_gene: TRBJ2-7; d_gene: .; CDR3nt: TGTGCCAGCAGCTTACATACCATCACTTTCCAGTACTTC; CDR3aa: CASSLHTITFQYF
abundance: .; v_gene: TRBV7-9; j_gene: TRBJ1-2; d_gene: .; CDR3nt: TGTGCCAGCAGCTTCCCTTTTGGGGGGGCGGATGGCTACACCTTC; CDR3aa: CASSFPFGGADGYTF
abundance: .; v_gene: TRBV29-1; j_gene: TRBJ1-1; d_gene: .; CDR3nt: TGCAGCGTTCGCGGCAGGGATTCCACTGAAGCTTTCTTT; CDR3aa: CSVRGRDSTEAFF
abundance: .; v_gene: TRBV7-3; j_gene: TRBJ2-7; d_gene: TRBD1; CDR3nt: TGTGCCAGCAGCACACAGCCGGGACAGACCTACGAGCAGTACTTC; CDR3aa: CASSTQPGQTYEQYF
abundance: .; v_gene: TRBV19; j_gene: TRBJ2-1; d_gene: TRBD1; CDR3nt: TGTGCCAGTAGGGACAGGTGGTACAATGAGCAGTTCTTC; CDR3aa: CASRDRWYNEQFF
abundance: .; v_gene: TRBV28; j_gene: TRBJ1-4; d_gene: .; CDR3nt: TGTGCCAGCAGTTCCCGCACCTCACACGGGGTTCGTGAAAAACTGTTTTTT; CDR3aa: CASSSRTSHGVREKLFF